This TCR beta chain is from a study of blood T cell repertoires in COVID-19 (dated by TCRdb to the early 2020s). In the study overall: Samples covering the acute and convalescent phases of COVID-19 were provided by collaborators in the United States, Italy and Spain. The prospective study material was composed of cDNA or gDNA derived from T cells, B-cell-depleted T cells, or PBMCs. Deeply sampled blood TCRbeta repertoires from subjects exposed to, actively infected with, or recovered from COVID-19 were included in the dataset. The repertoires were released in a freely available public database intended as a resource for research on the immune response to SARS-CoV-2. Samples were obtained from the ongoing ImmuneRACE study (first 160 participants) and from 1,200 or so subjects provided by 6 global collaborators. A de-identified subject ID, COVID-19 status, age in years and sex were almost always included in the sample metadata. Where available, HLA class I and class II types were obtained from metadata supplied by the sample provider rather than from assay-based typing.

A second Seattle source provided samples from volunteer blood donors who had recovered from COVID-19. Collaborating institutions collected whole blood in K2EDTA tubes following their own protocols. For TCRbeta analysis, collaborators shipped samples as frozen whole blood, isolated PBMCs, or DNA extracted from either of those sample types. General findings and caveats noted by the study authors: How much clinical and demographic metadata was included differed by source and by participant, and the metadata was provided uncurated.

TCRbeta CDR3 regions were amplified from genomic DNA using the immunoSEQ Assay, a bias-controlled multiplex PCR. The authors' analysis ran thus. Nucleated cell counts per sample were estimated from amplification of reference gene primers within the assay. To quantify the absolute abundance of each unique TCRbeta CDR3 rearrangement, sequence reads were collapsed and filtered. For each sample, productive Simpson clonality was calculated as the square root of Simpson's diversity index across productive rearrangements. Held by TCRdb, this immuneACCESS table contains in-frame sequences only and omits some clones. Under half of the omission traces to an unresolved V gene where checked; the cause of the rest is unknown. For V, J and clone size, that table is used; D and trimming come from the DNA. The sample includes a few hundred thousand clones, with nearly 90% observed a single time. The ten top clones hold approximately 12% of the sample.

Worth noting for this clone: Which antigen it targets is not known. Base quality data are lacking; no much larger clone is found one base away.

The CDR3 spans 15 residues, from the cysteine through the phenylalanine. Only CDR3 DNA remains: 45 bases, in frame from the first base. As encoded in the germline V gene, CDR1 is LGHNA while CDR2 is YSLEER. The germline V and J ends show losses of 3 bases and 2 bases respectively, and no gene match explains 3 bases of the junction. The specimen sequenced was peripheral blood. This receptor was taken from a woman between 18 and 29 years old who had recovered from COVID-19. The V and J segments used are TRBV4-3 and TRBJ2-1, and TRBD1 aligns with 8 junction nucleotides. This receptor has the CDR3 CASSQDRAPYNEQFF. Here is the DNA: TGCGCCAGCAGCCAGGACAGGGCGCCCTACAATGAGCAGTTCTTC.